Each of the 25 T cell receptor beta chains below was sequenced from the same sample in a study of T cells of healthy individuals. TCRdb itself ran the 5' RACE reads through MiXCR, one entry per CDR3 protein. The sample has 65,000 to 95,000 distinct CDR3 sequences; more than 4.5% are singletons. The source is a female donor in good health.

This clonotype was counted many times. This chain joins TRBV12-3 or TRBV12-4 and TRBJ1-5; 7 nucleotides align to TRBD1. The CDR3 sequence is 17 residues long. After removal of 5 bases from V and 0 bases from J, the junction contained 10 bases not matched to a gene. The CDR3 DNA reads TGTGCCAGCAGTCTCCGGGACAGTCAGTATAGCAATCAGCCCCAGCATTTT. Translated, it gives CASSLRDSQYSNQPQHF.

This clonotype appeared many times. J is TRBJ2-3 and V is TRBV7-2; 9 bases align to TRBD1. The CDR3 runs 16 residues. The germline V gene encodes CDR1 SGHTA and CDR2 FQGNSA. V was clipped by 4 bases and J by 3 bases; unmatched bases: 8. The CDR3 nucleotides read TGTGCCAGCAGCTCGGTGGGGGACAGGGAGACAGATACGCAGTATTTT. Its protein is CASSSVGDRETDTQYF.

This clonotype has ten or more counts. The chain has TRBV6-6 and TRBJ1-5, with D maybe TRBD1 (5 bases). The CDR3 extends over 15 amino acids. Germline V gives CDR1 MNHNY, CDR2 SVGAGI (reference sequence). V lost 6 bases to trimming and J lost 2 bases, with 14 bases between them. The CDR3, as DNA: TGTGCCAGCAGGATTTTAGGGGAGGGCAATCAGCCCCAGCATTTT. This translates into CASRILGEGNQPQHF.

This clonotype was found a few times. This sequence joins TRBV28 and TRBJ2-1; D perhaps matches TRBD2 (6 bases). V dropped 2 bases and J dropped 7 bases, with 15 bases sitting between them. There are 15 residues in the CDR3. CDR1 is MDHEN, CDR2 SYDVKM, per germline. The chain's CDR3 is CASSLELALKNEQFF. CDR3 in DNA: TGTGCCAGCAGTTTAGAACTAGCTCTTAAGAATGAGCAGTTCTTC. The full variable domain, rest sourced from reference TRBV28 and TRBJ2-1, is DVKVTQSSRYLVKRTGEKVFLECVQDMDHENMFWYRQDPGLGLRLIYFSYDVKMKEKGDIPEGYSVSREKKERFSLILESASTNQTSMYLCASSLELALKNEQFFGPGTRLTVL.

This clonotype was seen only a few times. The chain uses TRBV12-3 or TRBV12-4 and TRBJ2-5; 9 bases align to TRBD2. V shed 9 bases and J 0 bases; nucleotides not matched to a gene: 5. The CDR3 has 14 amino acids. CDR3 in amino acids: CASGAGGYQETQYF. The CDR3 DNA reads TGTGCCAGTGGGGCGGGAGGGTACCAAGAGACCCAGTACTTC.

V is TRBV2 and J is TRBJ2-6, with D maybe TRBD1 (6 bases). The CDR3 has 16 amino acids. The germline V and J ends were trimmed by 5 bases and 0 bases, with 11 bases remaining between them. Germline values: CDR1 SNHLY, CDR2 FYNNEI. This CDR3 is CASSRDISSGANVLTF. Written as DNA, the CDR3 is TGTGCCAGCAGTCGGGACATAAGCTCTGGGGCCAACGTCCTGACTTTC. Full variable domain (outside the CDR3, taken from reference TRBV2 and TRBJ2-6): EPEVTQTPSHQVTQMGQEVILRCVPISNHLYFYWYRQILGQKVEFLVSFYNNEISEKSEIFDDQFSVERPDGSNFTLKIRSTKLEDSAMYFCASSRDISSGANVLTFGAGSRLTVL.

In this sample, this clonotype turned up many times. The rearrangement uses TRBV7-8 and TRBJ2-2; 11 bases line up with TRBD2. The length of the CDR3 is 16 residues. J lost 6 bases, V lost 4 bases, and 7 bases had no gene match. In germline, CDR1 is SGHVS, CDR2 FQNEAQ. The CDR3 reads CASSSYTSGSAGELFF. The CDR3 coding sequence is TGTGCCAGCAGCTCTTACACTAGCGGGAGCGCCGGGGAGCTGTTTTTT.

This clonotype has a handful of counts. CDR3 DNA sequence: TGCGCCAGCAGCTTGGAGGCCAGGCCCTACGAGCAGTACTTC. Translation: CASSLEARPYEQYF. The chain has TRBV5-1 and TRBJ2-7; no clear D gene. The ends were cut back, 0 bases at V and 2 bases at J, with 9 bases in the middle. The CDR3 is 14 amino acids. CDR1 is SGHRS, CDR2 YFSETQ, per germline.

This clonotype was counted many times. This chain uses TRBV6-2 or TRBV6-3 with TRBJ2-1; D tentatively reads TRBD1 or TRBD2 (5 bases each). The CDR3 extends over 16 amino acids. The V end was cut by 6 bases, the J end by 7 bases, with 22 bases between. From germline, CDR1 is MNHEY and CDR2 SVGEGT. The CDR3 loop reads CASSRGPVIARNEQFF. The CDR3 nucleotides are TGTGCCAGCAGCCGGGGCCCGGTGATAGCCAGAAATGAGCAGTTCTTC.

In this sample, this clonotype turned up many times. The chain links TRBV20-1 to TRBJ2-7; D is undetermined. The CDR3 sequence is 12 residues long. The germline V gene encodes CDR1 DFQATT and CDR2 SNEGSKA (reference sequence). The V and J ends lost 5 bases and 5 bases respectively, with 13 bases between them. The CDR3 nucleotides are TGCAGTGCTGTATACCCTACGGACGAGCAGTACTTC. Amino acid sequence: CSAVYPTDEQYF.

The table lists this clonotype with many counts. V usage is TRBV10-3 and J usage is TRBJ1-2, with D uncertain. The V and J ends lost 6 bases and 4 bases respectively, with 18 bases between them. CDR1 ENHRY and CDR2 SYGVKD come from the germline V gene. The CDR3 loop spans 15 amino acids. The CDR3 sequence is CAIRAGLETGYGYTF. The CDR3, as DNA: TGTGCCATCAGGGCCGGCCTCGAGACGGGCTATGGCTACACCTTC.

This clonotype occurred many times. J is TRBJ2-3 and V is TRBV5-4, with 10 bases lining up with TRBD2. The CDR3 contains 15 residues. V was clipped by 3 bases and J by 0 bases; unmatched bases: 1. Germline assignment: CDR1 SGHNT and CDR2 YYREEE (reference sequence). The CDR3 sequence is CASSSLAGSTDTQYF. The CDR3 DNA is TGTGCCAGCAGCTCACTAGCGGGAAGCACAGATACGCAGTATTTT.

V gene TRBV24-1 combines with J gene TRBJ2-1; the D is unclear. V lost 10 bases, J lost 3 bases, and 6 bases lay in between. Germline-derived CDR1 and CDR2 are KGHDR and SFDVKD. The CDR3 spans 11 residues. The CDR3 protein is CATSLYNEQFF. The CDR3 DNA reads as TGTGCCACAAGCCTCTACAATGAGCAGTTCTTC.

Only one count was recorded for this clonotype. Just one base apart from a much larger clone, this may be a read error. Since the CDR3 does not end with the conserved phenylalanine or tryptophan, this likely comes from a read error. J is TRBJ2-3 and V is TRBV20-1; tentative D call: TRBD2 (5 bases). Germline assignment: CDR1 DFQATT and CDR2 SNEGSKA (reference sequence). This CDR3 is 14 amino acids long. The V end was cut by 0 bases, the J end by 2 bases, with 9 bases between. CDR3 nucleotides: TGCAGTGCTAGAGATTCTAGCATCACAGATACGCAGTATCTT. Translation: CSARDSSITDTQYL.

This chain connects TRBV20-1 to TRBJ2-1; TRBD2 is a possible D gene (5 bases). Germline CDR1 reads DFQATT; CDR2 reads SNEGSKA (reference sequence). CDR3 size: 14 residues. V lost 1 base and J 4 bases, leaving 11 bases between the germline ends. CDR3 sequence reads: CSARGRPSYNEQFF. CDR3 DNA: TGCAGTGCTAGAGGGAGGCCCAGTTACAATGAGCAGTTCTTC.

This rearrangement joins TRBV12-3 or TRBV12-4 to TRBJ1-1, with unresolved D. The CDR3 extends over 13 amino acids. With 1 base removed from V and 4 bases from J, the gap between germline ends came to 7 bases. The CDR3 nucleotides read TGTGCCAGCAGTTTAGGGGGAGGCACTGAAGCTTTCTTT. Translating it yields CASSLGGGTEAFF.

This clonotype was seen only a few times. The gene calls are TRBV27 and TRBJ2-5; D is possibly TRBD1 (5 bases). The CDR3 runs 14 residues. Looked up from germline, CDR1 is MNHEY and CDR2 is SMNVEV (reference sequence). The V end was cut by 8 bases, the J end by 3 bases, with 16 bases between. The CDR3: CASASGQREETQYF. The CDR3 DNA reads as TGTGCCAGCGCCTCAGGGCAGAGAGAAGAGACCCAGTACTTC.

In this sample, this clonotype turned up many times. The chain links TRBV30 to TRBJ2-3; TRBD2 matches at 11 bases. This CDR3 is 14 amino acids long. With 8 bases clipped from V and 7 bases from J, the junction kept 11 bases outside the gene matches. CDR1 is GTSNPN and CDR2 is SVGIG in the germline V gene (reference sequence). The CDR3 loop is CARTRLAGLYTQYF. In nucleotides, the CDR3 is TGTGCCCGGACCCGACTAGCGGGGTTATATACGCAGTATTTT. Looking up the rest from reference TRBV30 and TRBJ2-3 gives the full variable domain: SQTIHQWPATLVQPVGSPLSLECTVEGTSNPNLYWYRQAAGRGLQLLFYSVGIGQISSEVPQNLSASRPQDRQFILSSKKLLLSDSGFYLCARTRLAGLYTQYFGPGTRLTVL.

This clonotype was picked up many times. This chain connects TRBV4-2 to TRBJ2-5; 15 positions agree with TRBD2. V shed 4 bases and J 4 bases; nucleotides not matched to a gene: 7. CDR3 length: 17 residues. The germline gives CDR1 LGHNA, CDR2 YNFKEQ. Here the CDR3 DNA reads TGTGCCAGCAGCCGGGGGACTAGCGGGAGGATGAGAGAGACCCAGTACTTC. Its protein is CASSRGTSGRMRETQYF.

The CDR3 here is CSVAPLDRFNTEAFF. The CDR3 nucleotides read TGCAGCGTTGCCCCCCTGGACCGATTCAACACTGAAGCTTTCTTT. The chain is built from TRBV29-1 and TRBJ1-1; D remains ambiguous. The CDR3 consists of 15 residues. V was shortened by 4 bases and J by 2 bases, with 17 bases between the two germline ends. Looked up from germline, CDR1 is SQVTM and CDR2 is ANQGSEA.

This clonotype has just a few counts. This sequence joins TRBV27 and TRBJ1-5; D is perhaps TRBD1 (5 bases). In germline, CDR1 is MNHEY, CDR2 SMNVEV (reference sequence). V lost 5 bases to trimming and J lost 0 bases, with 11 bases between them. The CDR3 length is 15 residues. CDR3 region: CASSPRGYSNQPQHF. The CDR3 bases are TGTGCCAGCAGTCCCCGGGGGTATAGCAATCAGCCCCAGCATTTT.

This clonotype was counted many times. The rearrangement links TRBV4-2 to TRBJ2-7, with a tentative D call TRBD1 (6 bases). Trimming pared 2 bases from V and 1 base from J, leaving 12 bases between. From germline, CDR1 is LGHNA and CDR2 YNFKEQ. This CDR3 has 15 amino acids. The CDR3 bases are TGTGCCAGCAGCCAACTGTCGGACAGATCCTACGAGCAGTACTTC. Amino acids: CASSQLSDRSYEQYF.

This clonotype was seen ten or more times. The V call is TRBV2, the J call TRBJ2-1, with 7 bases identical to TRBD2. Germline V CDR1 and CDR2: SNHLY, FYNNEI. J was trimmed by 6 bases and V by 3 bases; bases with no gene match: 20. The CDR3 has 19 amino acids. The CDR3 region has the DNA TGTGCCAGCAGTGATCCGATTAGAACCAGGGAGGGCCCACCCAATGAGCAGTTCTTC. Encoded protein: CASSDPIRTREGPPNEQFF.

This clonotype has a handful of counts. This chain links TRBV7-9 with TRBJ2-3, with a possible D match to TRBD1 (6 bases). Germline V CDR1 and CDR2: SEHNR, FQNEAQ (reference sequence). V was cut by 6 bases and J by 2 bases, with 9 bases left in between. This CDR3 has 13 residues. The CDR3 region has the DNA TGTGCCAGCAGGGACAGCCCCACAGATACGCAGTATTTT. This gives the protein CASRDSPTDTQYF.

This clonotype has ten or more counts. The rearrangement links TRBV20-1 to TRBJ2-1; D is possibly TRBD2 (6 bases). V shed 5 bases and J shed 6 bases, with 17 bases lying between them. The CDR3 loop spans 14 amino acids. Looked up from germline, CDR1 is DFQATT and CDR2 is SNEGSKA (reference sequence). The CDR3 protein is CSAPRTTGANEQFF. The CDR3 coding sequence is TGCAGTGCTCCGAGGACTACCGGCGCCAATGAGCAGTTCTTC.